The clone carrying this T cell receptor beta chain occurred many times. This sample was included in a study of T-cell reconstitution after alpha-beta-depleted transplantation in children. Unique molecular identifiers featured in how the TCRbeta library was prepared. TCRdb re-analysed the PCR reads in MiXCR, keeping a single row per CDR3 protein. The table records around 500,000 distinct CDR3 sequences, roughly an eighth of them present only once. V was pared by 6 bases and J by 4 bases, with 10 bases of the junction left unmatched. This CDR3 is built from 14 residues. The V gene's germline CDR1 is DFQATT and CDR2 SNEGSKA (reference sequence).

This sample comprised PBMCs from the stem cell graft donor, obtained from the stem cell graft. The chain has TRBV20-1 and TRBJ2-3, with 7 bases matching TRBD2. The receptor comes from a human donor who donated a stem cell graft to a child with combined immunodeficiency. CDR3 residues: CSAPVALAADTQYF. The CDR3 DNA reads as TGCAGTGCCCCGGTAGCGCTAGCGGCAGATACGCAGTATTTT.